These 24 T cell receptor beta chains were all obtained from the same sample, sequenced in a study of T cell responses to AZD1222 COVID-19 vaccine. Libraries were prepared by immunoSEQ multiplex PCR; TCRdb keeps only in-frame clonotypes and omits some of them. There are about 110,000 clones in the sample; about 94% occur only once, and less than 2.5% lies in the top ten. The sequences come from peripheral blood, collected on day 0 of AZD1222 vaccination. These receptors all come from an adult in good health.

V gene TRBV6-2 or TRBV6-3 combines with J gene TRBJ2-5; tentatively, D is TRBD1 or TRBD2 (5 bases each). The CDR3 length is 15 residues. Germline-derived CDR1 and CDR2 are MNHEY and SVGEGT. V lost 5 bases to trimming and J lost 5 bases, with 18 bases between them. CDR3: CASSRGRWLLETQYF. The CDR3 DNA follows: TGTGCCAGCAGTAGGGGACGGTGGTTGTTGGAGACCCAGTACTTC.

V usage is TRBV4-1 and J usage is TRBJ1-2, with a tentative D call TRBD1 (6 bases). Germline lookup yields CDR1 MGHRA and CDR2 YSYEKL. V was pared by 1 base and J by 4 bases, with 19 bases between. This CDR3 spans 17 amino acids. The DNA of the CDR3 is TGCGCCAGCAGCCAAGTCGTGGTTGGGGGGCCCATCTATGGCTACACCTTC. Translated, it gives CASSQVVVGGPIYGYTF.

The chain recombines TRBV5-1 with TRBJ2-3, with 12 bases fitting TRBD2. This CDR3 spans 15 amino acids. The germline V gene has CDR1 SGHRS and CDR2 YFSETQ. V was pared by 5 bases and J by 8 bases, with 9 bases of the junction left unmatched. The CDR3 DNA reads as TGCGCCAGCAGGCCGACTAGCGGGAGCCCCGGTACGCAGTATTTT. This gives the protein CASRPTSGSPGTQYF.

The sample holds one count of this clone. Written as DNA, the CDR3 is TGTGCCAGCAGCTCCTCCCACGGGGGGGGTGGGGGCTACACCTTC. Protein product: CASSSSHGGGGGYTF. The gene calls are TRBV21-1 and TRBJ1-2. TRBV21-1 is listed as a pseudogene. This CDR3 is built from 15 residues.

J is TRBJ2-5 and V is TRBV5-8, with a possible D match to TRBD2 (5 bases). Germline V gene lookup returns CDR1 SGHTS and CDR2 YDEGEE. The CDR3 is 13 residues long. Trimming took 3 bases from V and 7 from J, leaving 13 bases between them. The CDR3 coding sequence is TGTGCCAGCAGCTCGCAGGACTTCGGGACCCAGTACTTC. This translates into CASSSQDFGTQYF.

The chain couples TRBV19 to TRBJ1-1; 8 bases agree with TRBD1. The CDR3 sequence is 12 residues long. V gave up 9 bases and J gave up 5 bases; unmatched junction bases: 5. The germline CDR1 and CDR2 sequences are LNHDA and SQIVND (reference sequence). The CDR3 region has the DNA TGTGCCAGCTCGGACAGGGAAACTGAAGCTTTCTTT. Translating it yields CASSDRETEAFF.

The chain carries TRBV5-1 and TRBJ1-2, with TRBD1 matching 8 bases. The V segment lost 7 bases and the J segment 7 bases; nucleotides outside the gene matches: 12. Per the germline V gene, CDR1 is SGHRS and CDR2 is YFSETQ. CDR3 size: 14 residues. CDR3 region: CASSPIRTGFGYTF. The CDR3 DNA follows: TGCGCCAGCTCCCCTATTCGGACAGGGTTTGGCTACACCTTC.

V usage is TRBV30 and J usage is TRBJ2-3, with D perhaps TRBD1 (8 bases). Germline assignment: CDR1 GTSNPN and CDR2 SVGIG (reference sequence). This CDR3 contains 15 residues. With 2 bases removed from V and 10 bases from J, the gap between germline ends came to 22 bases. This chain's CDR3 is CAWSRDRGSRGAQYF. The CDR3 DNA sequence: TGTGCCTGGAGTCGTGACAGGGGTTCCCGGGGGGCGCAGTATTTT.

Here the CDR3 DNA reads TGTGCCACCCGGCGGGAGGTGGATACGCAGTATTTT. Residues: CATRREVDTQYF. J is TRBJ2-3 and V is TRBV12-3 or TRBV12-4, with 8 bases aligning to TRBD2. V shed 10 bases, J shed 6 bases, and the junction held 6 bases outside the gene matches. This CDR3 region has 12 residues.

The chain combines TRBV5-8 with TRBJ1-6; the D is unclear. CDR3 size: 12 residues. Germline loops: CDR1 SGHTS, CDR2 YDEGEE. V shed 9 bases and J shed 11 bases, with 15 bases lying between them. CDR3 amino acids: CATRDLMAPLHF. The CDR3 nucleotides are TGTGCCACAAGAGACCTTATGGCACCCCTCCACTTT.

The chain links TRBV11-2 to TRBJ1-5; perhaps TRBD1 as D (5 bases). Trimming stripped 3 bases from V and 5 bases from J, with 8 bases between. The CDR3 spans 13 residues. The germline V gene encodes CDR1 SGHAT and CDR2 FQNNGV. The CDR3 nucleotides are TGTGCCAGCAGCTTGCGGGGCTATCAGCCCCAGCATTTT. Its translation is CASSLRGYQPQHF.

The V gene is TRBV11-2, the J gene TRBJ1-2; D unclear. The ends were cut back, 0 bases at V and 4 bases at J, with 6 bases in the middle. Germline lookup yields CDR1 SGHAT and CDR2 FQNNGV. The CDR3 covers 13 residues. CDR3 sequence: CASSLEQTYGYTF. Written as DNA, the CDR3 is TGTGCCAGCAGCTTAGAACAGACCTATGGCTACACCTTC.

V is TRBV7-2 and J is TRBJ1-2; 9 bases are shared with TRBD1. CDR3 size: 13 residues. The germline V gene has CDR1 SGHTA and CDR2 FQGNSA. V shed 5 bases, J shed 2 bases, and the junction held 0 bases outside the gene matches. CDR3 residues: CASSGQGNYGYTF. The DNA of the CDR3 is TGTGCCAGCAGCGGACAGGGGAACTATGGCTACACCTTC. Full variable domain (missing parts from reference TRBV7-2 and TRBJ1-2): GAGVSQSPSNKVTEKGKDVELRCDPISGHTALYWYRQSLGQGLEFLIYFQGNSAPDKSGLPSDRFSAERTGGSVSTLTIQRTQQEDSAVYLCASSGQGNYGYTFGSGTRLTVV.

The rearrangement uses TRBV29-1 and TRBJ2-2; D gene uncertain. The CDR3 has 12 residues. Germline lookup yields CDR1 SQVTM and CDR2 ANQGSEA. V lost 4 bases, J lost 1 base, and 4 bases lay in between. The chain's CDR3 is CSVGGNTGELFF. Written as DNA, the CDR3 is TGCAGCGTTGGCGGGAACACCGGGGAGCTGTTTTTT.

This sequence joins TRBV5-1 and TRBJ2-1; 9 nucleotides match TRBD2. This CDR3 comprises 14 residues. Germline values: CDR1 SGHRS, CDR2 YFSETQ. V lost 0 bases and J lost 10; bases outside the gene matches: 5. CDR3 sequence reads: CASSLELAGREQFF. In DNA, the CDR3 is TGCGCCAGCAGCTTGGAACTAGCGGGCAGGGAGCAGTTCTTC.

The J gene is TRBJ2-7, the V gene TRBV7-9; 8 positions match TRBD2. The CDR3 loop spans 16 amino acids. The junction had 8 bases not matched to a gene; V was cut back by 1 base and J by 3 bases. Germline V gene lookup returns CDR1 SEHNR and CDR2 FQNEAQ (reference sequence). The CDR3 DNA is TGTGCCAGCAGCTTAGTATCGGGAGGGACACTCTACGAGCAGTACTTC. This codes for CASSLVSGGTLYEQYF.

The CDR3 nucleotides are TGTGCCAGCAGTTTACAGGGTTATGGCTACACCTTC. This translates into CASSLQGYGYTF. This chain links TRBV6-2 or TRBV6-3 with TRBJ1-2; weak D call: TRBD1 (6 bases). Trimming shortened V by 4 bases and J by 5 bases, and 8 bases separated the two germline ends. The length of the CDR3 is 12 residues. CDR1 MNHEY and CDR2 SVGEGT come from the germline V gene.

The chain employs TRBV7-9 and TRBJ2-1; a possible D gene is TRBD2 (7 bases). With 2 bases removed from V and 2 bases from J, the gap between germline ends came to 10 bases. The CDR3 is 15 residues long. CDR1 is SEHNR and CDR2 is FQNEAQ in the germline V gene (reference sequence). CDR3 nucleotides: TGTGCCAGCAGCTTATGGGGGGGCCCCTACAATGAGCAGTTCTTC. Its translation: CASSLWGGPYNEQFF.

The chain uses TRBV30 and TRBJ1-2, with 8 bases that match TRBD1. Unmatched junction bases numbered 10, after V lost 5 bases and J lost 8 bases. Germline CDR1 is GTSNPN and CDR2 is SVGIG (reference sequence). The CDR3 is 13 amino acids. The CDR3 sequence is CAWSLSGTGGYTF. In DNA, the CDR3 is TGTGCCTGGTCCCTATCCGGGACAGGCGGCTACACCTTC.

This clone appeared a single time. The limits of the CDR3 on the DNA are not certain, so only TCRdb's listed CDR3 is given. The V call is TRBV28, the J call TRBJ1-5; the table assigns TRBD1, which was not confirmed against the DNA. The CDR3 region is 18 residues in length, termini included. The germline V gene has CDR1 MDHEN and CDR2 SYDVKM. The CDR3 spells CASSTSDRGRFGNQPQHF.

Concerning this clone itself: Germline and junction disagree at one end, which may indicate a read error. V gene TRBV9 combines with J gene TRBJ2-1, with 9 bases fitting TRBD2. The CDR3 contains 14 residues. Germline assignment: CDR1 SGDLS and CDR2 YYNGEE. The CDR3 protein is CASSVFASGDTLIF. In DNA, the CDR3 is TGTGCCAGCAGCGTATTCGCTAGCGGGGACACTTTGATCTTC.

DNA for the CDR3: TGTGCCAGCAGCCAAGATGGTGCAGCCCAAGGAAACACCATATATTTT. This gives the protein CASSQDGAAQGNTIYF. The V gene is TRBV3-1 (or the pseudogene TRBV3-2), the J gene TRBJ1-3, with D unclear. From germline, CDR1 is LGHDT and CDR2 YNNKEL (reference sequence). V lost 0 bases, J lost 4 bases, and 13 bases lay in between. This CDR3 has 16 amino acids.

This chain links TRBV27 with TRBJ1-6; no clear D gene. This CDR3 is 15 amino acids long. V lost 1 base and J 2 bases, leaving 6 bases between the germline ends. Germline V CDR1 and CDR2: MNHEY, SMNVEV (reference sequence). CDR3 nucleotides: TGTGCCAGCAGTTTATGGGGAACCTATAATTCACCCCTCCACTTT. Residues: CASSLWGTYNSPLHF.

V and J are TRBV7-9 and TRBJ1-4; maybe TRBD1 (5 bases). CDR3 length: 16 amino acids. Germline V gives CDR1 SEHNR, CDR2 FQNEAQ (reference sequence). Between the trimmed V and J ends, which lost 3 bases and 0 bases, there was a span of 11 bases. CDR3 residues: CASSFGGTATNEKLFF. As DNA, the CDR3 is TGTGCCAGCAGCTTTGGGGGAACTGCAACTAATGAAAAACTGTTTTTT.